This T cell receptor (beta chain) was captured in a study of blood T cell repertoires in COVID-19. Trimming cost V 5 bases and J 7 bases; bases outside gene matches: 24. Germline V gives CDR1 MDHEN, CDR2 SYDVKM. The CDR3 is made up of 19 amino acids. TCRdb's table, derived via immunoSEQ multiplex PCR, lists solely in-frame clones and lacks some. The sample has approximately 290,000 clones, 80% to 95% seen once; the top ten hold 1.1%. The source of this sequence is a woman aged 25 to 39 who had recovered from COVID-19. The specimen sequenced was PBMCs or T cells enriched from blood (not recorded which). This chain joins TRBV28 and TRBJ2-5, with 8 bases aligning to TRBD2. For the CDR3, the DNA is TGTGCCAGCAGTCCGCTTAAGGGCGGGGACGGCGGGAGGTGGGTGACCCAGTACTTC. Translation: CASSPLKGGDGGRWVTQYF.